A selection of T cell receptor beta chains follows, all from one sample in a study of blood T cell repertoires in COVID-19. Assay: immunoSEQ multiplex PCR; the TCRdb copy retains only in-frame clones and omits some. The table shows 200,000 to 250,000 clones, with 75% to 95% occurring only once. Specimen: PBMCs or T cells enriched from blood (not recorded which). These TCRs come from a woman aged 18-29 years who had recovered from COVID-19. The CDR3 runs from the conserved cysteine through the conserved F or W. Only part of the rows carry a size: once, few, many, or a class if the clone is expanded.

j_gene: TRBJ2-1; v_gene: TRBV3-1/TRBV3-2; abundance: NA; CDR3aa: CASSQEAWAVQFF
j_gene: TRBJ2-7; v_gene: TRBV11-3; abundance: NA; CDR3aa: CASSLMAGTYEQYF
j_gene: TRBJ2-7; v_gene: TRBV11-3; abundance: NA; CDR3aa: CASGHSYEQYF
j_gene: TRBJ2-7; v_gene: TRBV4-1; abundance: NA; CDR3aa: CASSQDWGLGFYEQYF
j_gene: TRBJ2-2; v_gene: TRBV5-4; abundance: few; CDR3aa: CASSINSGTGSTGELFF
j_gene: TRBJ2-1; v_gene: TRBV5-5; abundance: NA; CDR3aa: CASRGGLAGAREQFF
j_gene: TRBJ1-2; v_gene: TRBV7-2; abundance: once; CDR3aa: CASSPAGGGPYGYTF
j_gene: TRBJ2-3; v_gene: TRBV5-1; abundance: NA; CDR3aa: CASSPSTSGGTDTQYF
j_gene: TRBJ2-5; v_gene: TRBV7-2; abundance: NA; CDR3aa: CASSLIGRDWVNF
j_gene: TRBJ2-7; v_gene: TRBV4-2; abundance: NA; CDR3aa: CASSQEYGRYEQYF
j_gene: TRBJ2-3; v_gene: TRBV29-1; abundance: NA; CDR3aa: CSVGHPPGTDTQYF
j_gene: TRBJ2-7; v_gene: TRBV27; abundance: NA; CDR3aa: CASSLQSGSPEQYF
j_gene: TRBJ1-5; v_gene: TRBV19; abundance: NA; CDR3aa: CASTRTVSGNQPQHF
j_gene: TRBJ2-1; v_gene: TRBV24-1; abundance: NA; CDR3aa: CATSDSFDTSSYNEQFF